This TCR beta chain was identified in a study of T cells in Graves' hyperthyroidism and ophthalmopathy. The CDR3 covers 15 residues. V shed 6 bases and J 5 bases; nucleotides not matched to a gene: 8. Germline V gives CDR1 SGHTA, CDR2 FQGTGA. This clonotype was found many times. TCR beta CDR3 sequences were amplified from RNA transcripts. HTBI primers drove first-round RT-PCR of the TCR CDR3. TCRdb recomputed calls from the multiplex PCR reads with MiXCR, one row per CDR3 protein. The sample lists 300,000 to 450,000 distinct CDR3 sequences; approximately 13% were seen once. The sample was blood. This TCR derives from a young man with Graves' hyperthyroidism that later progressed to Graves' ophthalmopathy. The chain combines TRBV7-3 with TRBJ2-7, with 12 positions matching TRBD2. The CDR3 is CASSPGLAGPHEQYF. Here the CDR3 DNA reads TGTGCCAGCAGTCCAGGACTAGCGGGGCCCCACGAGCAGTACTTC.